This T cell receptor (beta chain) was sequenced for a study of a mutant IDH1 vaccine in newly diagnosed glioma. Study as a whole: The patients received vaccinations eight times, in weeks 1, 3, 5, 7, 11, 15, 19 and 23. Patients had received radiotherapy, temozolomide, or both previously, most receiving both. General study points: Detectable vaccine-induced immune responses arose in around 93% of patients. Pseudoprogression appeared independent of alterations in top peripheral clonotypes.

The CDR3 is made up of 16 amino acids. The ends were cut back, 1 base at V and 3 bases at J, with 13 bases in the middle. The V gene's germline CDR1 is MGHRA and CDR2 YSYEKL. Sequencing was performed with immunoSEQ multiplex PCR; in TCRdb, only in-frame clones are kept and a portion is missing. The sample records some 30,000 clones, around 87% being singletons. The sample's time point: week 23, last vaccination. Each vaccine dose was 300 ug of mutant IDH1 20-mer peptide, with topical imiquimod. This clone has only a few counts. Its antigen is undetermined. The source is a man in his forties with glioma. Sequencing used PBMCs, obtained from a glioma patient whose treatment included an IDH1 peptide vaccine. The chain joins TRBV4-1 to TRBJ1-5; D gene unclear. The DNA for the CDR3 is TGCGCCAGCAGCCAAGCGGAAGGGCGGACCAATCAGCCCCAGCATTTT. Encoded protein: CASSQAEGRTNQPQHF.